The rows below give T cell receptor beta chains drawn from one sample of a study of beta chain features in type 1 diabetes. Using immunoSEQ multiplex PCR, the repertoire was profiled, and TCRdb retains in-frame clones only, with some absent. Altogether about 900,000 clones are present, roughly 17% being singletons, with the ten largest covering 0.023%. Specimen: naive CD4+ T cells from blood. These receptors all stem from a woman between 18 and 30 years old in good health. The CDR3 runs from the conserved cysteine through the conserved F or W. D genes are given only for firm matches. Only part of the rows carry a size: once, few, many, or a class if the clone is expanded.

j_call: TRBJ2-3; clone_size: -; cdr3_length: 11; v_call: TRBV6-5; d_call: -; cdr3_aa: CASRSTDTQYF; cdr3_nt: TGTGCCAGCCGCAGCACAGATACGCAGTATTTT
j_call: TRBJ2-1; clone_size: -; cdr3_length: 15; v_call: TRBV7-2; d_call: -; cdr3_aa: CASSPSYVSYNEQFF; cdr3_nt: TGTGCCAGCAGCCCGAGCTACGTATCCTACAATGAGCAGTTCTTC
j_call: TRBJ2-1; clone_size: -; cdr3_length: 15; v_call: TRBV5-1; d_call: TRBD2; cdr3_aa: CASSLLALTYNEQFF; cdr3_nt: TGCGCCAGCAGTTTACTAGCGCTTACCTACAATGAGCAGTTCTTC
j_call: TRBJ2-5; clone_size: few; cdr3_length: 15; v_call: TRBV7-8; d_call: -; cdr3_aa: CASSLGGNRQETQYF; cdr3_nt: TGTGCCAGCAGCTTAGGGGGGAACCGCCAAGAGACCCAGTACTTC
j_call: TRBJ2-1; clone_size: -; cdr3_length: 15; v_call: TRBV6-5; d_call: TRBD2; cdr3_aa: CASSNLAGVHNEQFF; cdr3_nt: TGTGCCAGCAGTAACCTAGCGGGAGTTCACAATGAGCAGTTCTTC
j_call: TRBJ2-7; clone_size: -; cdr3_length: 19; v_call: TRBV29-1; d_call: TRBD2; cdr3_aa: CSVACGRGELACRNYEQYF; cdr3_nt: TGCAGCGTTGCCTGCGGGAGGGGAGAGTTGGCATGCCGGAACTACGAGCAGTACTTC
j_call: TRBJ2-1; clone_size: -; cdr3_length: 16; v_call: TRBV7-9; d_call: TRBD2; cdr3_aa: CASSLWARLAGGEQFF; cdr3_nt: TGTGCCAGCAGCTTATGGGCAAGACTAGCGGGAGGTGAGCAGTTCTTC
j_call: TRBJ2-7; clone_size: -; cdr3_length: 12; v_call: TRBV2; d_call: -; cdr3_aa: CASRQGSYEQYF; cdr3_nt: TGTGCCAGCAGACAGGGCTCCTACGAGCAGTACTTC
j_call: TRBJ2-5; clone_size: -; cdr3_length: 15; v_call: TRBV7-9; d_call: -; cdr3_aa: CASSPVTGIQETQYF; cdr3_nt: TGTGCCAGCAGCCCCGTAACAGGGATACAAGAGACCCAGTACTTC
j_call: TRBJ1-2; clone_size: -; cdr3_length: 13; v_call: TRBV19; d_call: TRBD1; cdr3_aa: CATKLQGTGGYTF; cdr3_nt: TGTGCCACAAAGTTACAGGGGACAGGTGGCTACACCTTC
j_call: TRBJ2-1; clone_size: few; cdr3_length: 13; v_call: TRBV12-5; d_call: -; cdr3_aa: CASGSPLVDEQFF; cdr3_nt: TGTGCTAGTGGTTCCCCGCTGGTGGATGAGCAGTTCTTC
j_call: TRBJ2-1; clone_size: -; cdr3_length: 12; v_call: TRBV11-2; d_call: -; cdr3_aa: CASSLEGNEQFF; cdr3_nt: TGTGCCAGCAGCTTAGAGGGGAATGAGCAGTTCTTC
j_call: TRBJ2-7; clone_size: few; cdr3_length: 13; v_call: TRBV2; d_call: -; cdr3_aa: CASGGYQFGEQYF; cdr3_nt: TGTGCCAGCGGGGGATATCAATTTGGGGAGCAGTACTTC
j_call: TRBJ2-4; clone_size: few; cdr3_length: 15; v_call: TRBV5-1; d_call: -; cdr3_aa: CASSLAADSRNIQYF; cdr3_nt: TGCGCCAGCAGCTTGGCAGCGGACAGTAGAAACATTCAGTACTTC
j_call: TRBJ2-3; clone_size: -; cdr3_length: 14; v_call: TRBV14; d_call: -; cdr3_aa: CASSQAGAPFTQYF; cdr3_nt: TGTGCCAGCAGCCAAGCGGGTGCCCCGTTTACGCAGTATTTT
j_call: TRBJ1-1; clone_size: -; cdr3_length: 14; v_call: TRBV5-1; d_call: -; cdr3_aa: CASSLEARNTEAFF; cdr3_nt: TGCGCCAGCAGCTTGGAGGCCCGGAACACTGAAGCTTTCTTT
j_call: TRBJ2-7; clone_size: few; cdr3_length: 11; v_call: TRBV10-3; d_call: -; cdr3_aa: CATTEAYEQYF; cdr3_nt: TGTGCCACGACAGAAGCTTACGAGCAGTACTTC
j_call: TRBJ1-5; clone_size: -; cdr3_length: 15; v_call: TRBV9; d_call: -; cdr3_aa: CASSVDAVGNQPQHF; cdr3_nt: TGTGCCAGCAGCGTAGATGCTGTAGGCAATCAGCCCCAGCATTTT
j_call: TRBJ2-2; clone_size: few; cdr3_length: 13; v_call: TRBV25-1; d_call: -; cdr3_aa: CASSEQNTGELFF; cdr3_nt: TGTGCCAGCAGTGAACAAAACACCGGGGAGCTGTTTTTT
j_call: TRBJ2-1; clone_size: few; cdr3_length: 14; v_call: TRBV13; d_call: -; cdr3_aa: CASSLLSRSLKQFF; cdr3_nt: TGTGCCAGCAGCTTACTGAGTCGAAGCCTTAAGCAGTTCTTC
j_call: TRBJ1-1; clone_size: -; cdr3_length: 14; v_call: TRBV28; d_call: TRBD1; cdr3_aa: CASSLMTGYTEAFF; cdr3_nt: TGTGCCAGCAGTCTCATGACAGGGTACACTGAAGCTTTCTTT
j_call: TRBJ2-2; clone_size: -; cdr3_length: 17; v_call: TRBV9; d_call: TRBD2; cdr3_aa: CASSARTSGSGGGELFF; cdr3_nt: TGTGCCAGCAGCGCCAGGACTAGCGGGAGTGGAGGCGGGGAGCTGTTTTTT
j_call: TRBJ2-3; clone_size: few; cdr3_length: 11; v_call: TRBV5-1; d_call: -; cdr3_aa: CASSVGAKQYF; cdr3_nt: TGCGCCAGCAGCGTGGGCGCTAAGCAGTATTTT
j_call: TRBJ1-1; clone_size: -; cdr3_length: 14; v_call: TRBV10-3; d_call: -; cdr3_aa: CAISELGGGTEAFF; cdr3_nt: TGTGCCATCAGTGAACTAGGTGGTGGCACTGAAGCTTTCTTT
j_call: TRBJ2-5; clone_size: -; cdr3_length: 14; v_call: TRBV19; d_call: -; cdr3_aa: CASSIHYGGETQYF; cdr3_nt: TGTGCCAGTAGTATACACTACGGGGGAGAGACCCAGTACTTC
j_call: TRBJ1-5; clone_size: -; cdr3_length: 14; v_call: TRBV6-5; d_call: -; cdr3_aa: CASNPTAVDQPQHF; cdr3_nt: TGTGCCAGCAACCCGACAGCGGTTGATCAGCCCCAGCATTTT
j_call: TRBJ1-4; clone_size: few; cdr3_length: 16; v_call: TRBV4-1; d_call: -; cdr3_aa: CASSQSRAGGSEKLFF; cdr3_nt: TGCGCCAGCAGCCAATCCCGGGCGGGGGGTAGTGAAAAACTGTTTTTT
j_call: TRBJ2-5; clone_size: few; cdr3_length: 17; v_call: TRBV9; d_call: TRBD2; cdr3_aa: CASSSGLAGGGQETQYF; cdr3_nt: TGTGCCAGCAGCTCGGGACTAGCGGGAGGGGGCCAAGAGACCCAGTACTTC
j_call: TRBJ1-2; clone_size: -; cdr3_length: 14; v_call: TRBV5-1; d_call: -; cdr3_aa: CASSLDDPNYGYTF; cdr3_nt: TGCGCCAGCAGCTTGGACGACCCTAACTATGGCTACACCTTC
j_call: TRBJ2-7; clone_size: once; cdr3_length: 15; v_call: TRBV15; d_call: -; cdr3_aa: CATSREWQDPYEQYF; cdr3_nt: TGTGCCACCAGCAGAGAGTGGCAGGACCCGTACGAGCAGTACTTC
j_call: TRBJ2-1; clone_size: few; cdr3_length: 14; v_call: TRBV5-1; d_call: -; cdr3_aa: CASSLPGWWDEQFF; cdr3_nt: TGCGCCAGCAGCTTGCCGGGATGGTGGGATGAGCAGTTCTTC
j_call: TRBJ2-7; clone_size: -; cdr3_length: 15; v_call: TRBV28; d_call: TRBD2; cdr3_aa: CASSQTSGRAYEQYF; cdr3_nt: TGTGCCAGCAGCCAGACTAGCGGGAGGGCCTACGAGCAGTACTTC
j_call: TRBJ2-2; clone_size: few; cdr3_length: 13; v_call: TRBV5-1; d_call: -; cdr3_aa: CASSSSNTGELFF; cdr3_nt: TGCGCCAGCAGCTCGTCGAACACCGGGGAGCTGTTTTTT
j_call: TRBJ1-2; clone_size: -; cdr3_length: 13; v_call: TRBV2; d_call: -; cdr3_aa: CASQGRDRSGYTF; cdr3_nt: TGTGCCAGCCAGGGGAGGGACCGAAGTGGCTACACCTTC
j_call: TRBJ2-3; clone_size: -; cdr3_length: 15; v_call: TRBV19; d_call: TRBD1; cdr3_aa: CATSRTGFSTDTQYF; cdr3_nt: TGTGCCACCTCAAGGACAGGGTTTTCCACAGATACGCAGTATTTT
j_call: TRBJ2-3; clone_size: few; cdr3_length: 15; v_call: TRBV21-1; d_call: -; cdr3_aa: CASSKEAASGNTQYF; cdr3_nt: TGTGCCAGCAGCAAAGAGGCGGCTAGTGGAAATACGCAGTATTTT
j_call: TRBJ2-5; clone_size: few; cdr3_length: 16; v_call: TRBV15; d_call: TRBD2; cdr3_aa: CATSRDLAGSKETQYF; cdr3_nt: TGTGCCACCAGCAGAGATCTAGCGGGTTCTAAAGAGACCCAGTACTTC
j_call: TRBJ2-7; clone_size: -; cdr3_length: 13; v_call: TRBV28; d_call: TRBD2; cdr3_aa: CASRLAGEDEQYF; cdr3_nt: TGTGCCAGCCGACTCGCGGGAGAGGACGAGCAGTACTTC
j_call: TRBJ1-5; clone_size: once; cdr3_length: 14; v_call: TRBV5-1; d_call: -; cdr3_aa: CASSLGGRGQPQHF; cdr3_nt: TGCGCCAGCAGCTTGGGTGGTAGGGGTCAGCCCCAGCATTTT
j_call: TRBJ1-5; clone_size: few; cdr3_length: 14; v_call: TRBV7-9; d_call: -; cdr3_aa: CASSLARDPGDQHF; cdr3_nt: TGTGCCAGCAGCTTAGCCAGGGACCCTGGGGACCAGCATTTT
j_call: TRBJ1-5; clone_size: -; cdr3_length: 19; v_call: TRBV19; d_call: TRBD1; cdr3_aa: CASSIWGRGIFQGSQPQHF; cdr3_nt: TGTGCCAGTAGTATTTGGGGCAGGGGGATATTCCAAGGCTCTCAGCCCCAGCATTTT
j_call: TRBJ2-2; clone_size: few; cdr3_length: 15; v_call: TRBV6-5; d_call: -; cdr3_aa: CASSYSIGTTGELFF; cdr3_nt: TGTGCCAGCAGTTACTCGATAGGTACCACCGGGGAGCTGTTTTTT
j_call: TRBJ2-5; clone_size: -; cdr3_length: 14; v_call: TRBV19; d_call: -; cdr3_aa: CASSQGTTQETQYF; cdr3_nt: TGTGCCAGTAGCCAGGGAACAACCCAAGAGACCCAGTACTTC
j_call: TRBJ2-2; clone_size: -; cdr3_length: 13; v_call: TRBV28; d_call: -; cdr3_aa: CASSRLNTGELFF; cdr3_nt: TGTGCCAGCTCCAGGCTAAACACCGGGGAGCTGTTTTTT
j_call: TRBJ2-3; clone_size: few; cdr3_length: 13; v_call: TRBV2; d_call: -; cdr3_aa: CASSGQRTDTQYF; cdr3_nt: TGTGCCAGCAGTGGGCAGCGCACAGATACGCAGTATTTT
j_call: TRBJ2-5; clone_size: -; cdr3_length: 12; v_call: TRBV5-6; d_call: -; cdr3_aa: CASSPGGETQYF; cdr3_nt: TGTGCCAGCAGCCCCGGCGGAGAGACCCAGTACTTC
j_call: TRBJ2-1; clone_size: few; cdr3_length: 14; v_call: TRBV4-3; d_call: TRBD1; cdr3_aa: CASSQGPRGNEQFF; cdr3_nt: TGCGCCAGCAGCCAAGGGCCCAGGGGGAATGAGCAGTTCTTC